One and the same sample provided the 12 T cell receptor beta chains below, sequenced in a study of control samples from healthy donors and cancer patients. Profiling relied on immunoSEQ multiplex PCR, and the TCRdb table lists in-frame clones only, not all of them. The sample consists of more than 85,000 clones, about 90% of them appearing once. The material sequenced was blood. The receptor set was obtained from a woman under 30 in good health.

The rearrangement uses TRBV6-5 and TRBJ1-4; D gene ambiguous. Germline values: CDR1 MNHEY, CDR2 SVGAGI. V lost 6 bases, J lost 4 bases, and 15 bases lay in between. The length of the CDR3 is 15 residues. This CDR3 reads CASSGWISGNEKLFF. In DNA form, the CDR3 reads TGTGCCAGCAGCGGCTGGATTTCGGGTAATGAAAAACTGTTTTTT.

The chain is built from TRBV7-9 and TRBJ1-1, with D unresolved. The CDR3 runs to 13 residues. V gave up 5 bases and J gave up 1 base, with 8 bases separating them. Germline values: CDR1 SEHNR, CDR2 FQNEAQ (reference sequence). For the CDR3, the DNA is TGTGCCAGCAGCCGAGGGAAGAACACTGAAGCTTTCTTT. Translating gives CASSRGKNTEAFF.

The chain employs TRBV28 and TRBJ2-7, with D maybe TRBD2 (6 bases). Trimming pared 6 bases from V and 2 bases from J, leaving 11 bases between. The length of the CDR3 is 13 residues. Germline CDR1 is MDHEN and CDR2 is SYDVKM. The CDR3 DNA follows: TGTGCCAGCAGGGCGGGACTGCCCTACGAGCAGTACTTC. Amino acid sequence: CASRAGLPYEQYF. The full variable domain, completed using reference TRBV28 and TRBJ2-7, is DVKVTQSSRYLVKRTGEKVFLECVQDMDHENMFWYRQDPGLGLRLIYFSYDVKMKEKGDIPEGYSVSREKKERFSLILESASTNQTSMYLCASRAGLPYEQYFGPGTRLTVT.

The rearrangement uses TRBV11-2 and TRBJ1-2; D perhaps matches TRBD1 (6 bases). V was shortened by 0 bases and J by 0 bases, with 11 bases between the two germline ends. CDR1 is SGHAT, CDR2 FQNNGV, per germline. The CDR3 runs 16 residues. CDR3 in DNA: TGTGCCAGCAGCTTAGATAACAGGGTAGCTAACTATGGCTACACCTTC. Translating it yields CASSLDNRVANYGYTF.

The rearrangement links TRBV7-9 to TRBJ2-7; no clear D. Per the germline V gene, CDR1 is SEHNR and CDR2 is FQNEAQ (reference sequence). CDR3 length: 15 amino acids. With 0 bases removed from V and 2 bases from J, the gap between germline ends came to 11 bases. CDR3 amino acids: CASSLAGSSPYEQYF. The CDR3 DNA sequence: TGTGCCAGCAGCTTAGCAGGTAGCAGTCCCTACGAGCAGTACTTC.

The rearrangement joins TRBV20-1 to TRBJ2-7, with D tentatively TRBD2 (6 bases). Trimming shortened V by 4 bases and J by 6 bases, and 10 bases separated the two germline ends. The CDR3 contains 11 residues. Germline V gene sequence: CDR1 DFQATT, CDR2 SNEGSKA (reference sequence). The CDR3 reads CSATRGFEQYF. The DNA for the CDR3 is TGCAGTGCTACTCGGGGGTTCGAGCAGTACTTC.

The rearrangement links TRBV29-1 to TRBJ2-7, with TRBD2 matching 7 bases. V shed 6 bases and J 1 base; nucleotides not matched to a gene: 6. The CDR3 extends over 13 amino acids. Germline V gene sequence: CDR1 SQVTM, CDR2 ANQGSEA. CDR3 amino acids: CSVRGAGSYEQYF. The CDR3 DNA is TGCAGCGTCCGTGGAGCGGGGTCCTACGAGCAGTACTTC.

The CDR3 sequence is CASSESTQGLWGANVLTF. CDR3 nucleotide sequence: TGTGCCAGCAGTGAGAGTACACAGGGTCTCTGGGGGGCCAACGTCCTGACTTTC. This chain links TRBV6-1 with TRBJ2-6; weak D call: TRBD1 (6 bases). V shed 3 bases and J shed 4 bases, with 19 bases lying between them. Per germline, CDR1 MNHNS and CDR2 SASEGT. CDR3 length: 18 residues.

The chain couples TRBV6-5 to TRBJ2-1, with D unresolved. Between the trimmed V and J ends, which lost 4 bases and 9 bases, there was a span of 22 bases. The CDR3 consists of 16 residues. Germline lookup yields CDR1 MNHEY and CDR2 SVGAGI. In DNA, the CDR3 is TGTGCCAGCAGTTCCCCATGGCTGGGTTATATAATTGAGCAGTTCTTC. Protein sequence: CASSSPWLGYIIEQFF.

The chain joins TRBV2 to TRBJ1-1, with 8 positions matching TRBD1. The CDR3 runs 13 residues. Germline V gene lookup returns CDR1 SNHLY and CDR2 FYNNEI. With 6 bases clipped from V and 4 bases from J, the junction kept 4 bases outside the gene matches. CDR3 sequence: CASRGQGGTEAFF. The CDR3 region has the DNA TGTGCCAGCAGAGGACAGGGCGGCACTGAAGCTTTCTTT.

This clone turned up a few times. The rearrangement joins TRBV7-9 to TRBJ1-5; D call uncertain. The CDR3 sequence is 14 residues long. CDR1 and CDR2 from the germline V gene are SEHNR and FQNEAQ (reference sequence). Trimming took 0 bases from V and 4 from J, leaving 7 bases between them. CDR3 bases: TGTGCCAGCAGCTTAGCGGACCTGAATCAGCCCCAGCATTTT. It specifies CASSLADLNQPQHF.

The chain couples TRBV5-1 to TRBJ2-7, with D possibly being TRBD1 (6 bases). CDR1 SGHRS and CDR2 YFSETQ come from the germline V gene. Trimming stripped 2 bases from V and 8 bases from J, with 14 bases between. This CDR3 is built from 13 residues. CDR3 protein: CASSFRGPWKQYF. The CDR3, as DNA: TGCGCCAGCAGCTTCAGGGGACCCTGGAAGCAGTACTTC.